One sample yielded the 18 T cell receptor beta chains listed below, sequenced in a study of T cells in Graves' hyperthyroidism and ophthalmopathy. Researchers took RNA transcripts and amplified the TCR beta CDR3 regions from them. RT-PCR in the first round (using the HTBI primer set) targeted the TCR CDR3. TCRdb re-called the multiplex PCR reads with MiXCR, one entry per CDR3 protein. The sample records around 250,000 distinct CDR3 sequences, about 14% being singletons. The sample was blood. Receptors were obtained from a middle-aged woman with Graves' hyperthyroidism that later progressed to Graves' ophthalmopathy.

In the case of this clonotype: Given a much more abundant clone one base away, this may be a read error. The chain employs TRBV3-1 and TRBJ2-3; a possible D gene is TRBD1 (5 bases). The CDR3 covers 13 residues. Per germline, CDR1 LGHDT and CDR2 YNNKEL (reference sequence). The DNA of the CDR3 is TGTGCCAGCAGCCGCCTAGGGGCAGATCCGCAGTATTTT. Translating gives CASSRLGADPQYF.

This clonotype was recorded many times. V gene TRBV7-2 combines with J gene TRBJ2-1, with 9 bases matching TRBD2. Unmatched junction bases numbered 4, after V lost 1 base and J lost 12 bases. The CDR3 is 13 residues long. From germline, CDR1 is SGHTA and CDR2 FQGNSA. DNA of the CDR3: TGTGCCAGCAGCTTAGTTGAAGCGGGAGGGCAGTTCTTC. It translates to CASSLVEAGGQFF.

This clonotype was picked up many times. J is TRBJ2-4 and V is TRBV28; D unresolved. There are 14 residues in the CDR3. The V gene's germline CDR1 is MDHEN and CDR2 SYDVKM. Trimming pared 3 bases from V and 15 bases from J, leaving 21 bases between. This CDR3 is CASSLLLDLAVVYF. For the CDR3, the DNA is TGTGCCAGCAGTTTGCTGTTGGACCTGGCGGTAGTGTACTTC.

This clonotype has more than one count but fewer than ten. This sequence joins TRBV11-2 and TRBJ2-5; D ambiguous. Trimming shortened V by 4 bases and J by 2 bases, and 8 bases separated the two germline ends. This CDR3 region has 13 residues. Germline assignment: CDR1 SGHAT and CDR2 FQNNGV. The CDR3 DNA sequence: TGTGCCAGCAGCTGGACCACTCAAGAGACCCAGTACTTC. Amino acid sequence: CASSWTTQETQYF.

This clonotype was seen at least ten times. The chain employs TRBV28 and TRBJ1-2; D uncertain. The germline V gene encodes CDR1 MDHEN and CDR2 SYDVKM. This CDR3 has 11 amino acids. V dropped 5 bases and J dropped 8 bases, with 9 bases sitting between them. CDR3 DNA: TGTGCCAGCAGTCTGGGCCCCGGCTACACCTTC. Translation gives CASSLGPGYTF.

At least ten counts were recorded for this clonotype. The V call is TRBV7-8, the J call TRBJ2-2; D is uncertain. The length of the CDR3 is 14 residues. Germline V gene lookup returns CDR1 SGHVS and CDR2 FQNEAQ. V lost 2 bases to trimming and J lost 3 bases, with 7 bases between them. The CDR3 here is CASSLRSDTGELFF. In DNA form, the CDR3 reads TGTGCCAGCAGCTTAAGGTCGGACACCGGGGAGCTGTTTTTT.

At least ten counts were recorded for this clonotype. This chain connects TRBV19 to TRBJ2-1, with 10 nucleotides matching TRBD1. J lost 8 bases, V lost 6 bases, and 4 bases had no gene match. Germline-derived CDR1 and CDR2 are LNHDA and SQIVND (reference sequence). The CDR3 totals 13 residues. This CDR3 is CASRGQGRHEQFF. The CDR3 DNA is TGTGCCAGTAGGGGACAGGGGCGACATGAGCAGTTCTTC.

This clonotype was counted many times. CDR3 in DNA: TGTGCCAGCAGCGCCAATGAGCAGTTCTTC. It encodes CASSANEQFF. The chain is built from TRBV7-9 and TRBJ2-1, with D uncertain. This CDR3 has 10 residues. V gave up 5 bases and J gave up 6 bases, with 2 bases separating them. The germline gives CDR1 SEHNR, CDR2 FQNEAQ (reference sequence).

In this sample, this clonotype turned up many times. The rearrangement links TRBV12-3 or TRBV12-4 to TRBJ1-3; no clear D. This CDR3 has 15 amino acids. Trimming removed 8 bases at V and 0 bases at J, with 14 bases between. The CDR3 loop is CASRKLKDSGNTIYF. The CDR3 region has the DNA TGTGCCAGCCGCAAATTAAAAGACTCTGGAAACACCATATATTTT.

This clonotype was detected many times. The CDR3 DNA reads as TGTGCCAGCAGCTCGGGTTTTGAGCAGTTCTTC. It specifies CASSSGFEQFF. J is TRBJ2-1 and V is TRBV11-2; D remains unclear. V lost 4 bases and J lost 9, with 7 bases in between. CDR1 is SGHAT, CDR2 FQNNGV, per germline. This CDR3 comprises 11 residues.

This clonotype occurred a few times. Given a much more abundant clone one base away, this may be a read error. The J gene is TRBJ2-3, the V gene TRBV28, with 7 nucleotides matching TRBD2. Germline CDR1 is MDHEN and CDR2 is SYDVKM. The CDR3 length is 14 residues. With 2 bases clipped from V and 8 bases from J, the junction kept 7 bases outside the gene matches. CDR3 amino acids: CASSLGPSGGTQYF. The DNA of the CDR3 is TGTGCCAGCAGTTTAGGGCCCTCGGGAGGTACGCAGTATTTT. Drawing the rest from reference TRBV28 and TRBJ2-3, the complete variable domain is DVKVTQSSRYLVKRTGEKVFLECVQDMDHENMFWYRQDPGLGLRLIYFSYDVKMKEKGDIPEGYSVSREKKERFSLILESASTNQTSMYLCASSLGPSGGTQYFGPGTRLTVL.

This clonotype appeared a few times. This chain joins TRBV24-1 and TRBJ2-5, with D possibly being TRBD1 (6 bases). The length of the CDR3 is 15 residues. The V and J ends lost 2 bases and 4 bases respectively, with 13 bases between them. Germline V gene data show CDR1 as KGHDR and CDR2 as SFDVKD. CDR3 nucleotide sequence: TGTGCCACCAGTGATTGGGACATTCGGGGAGAGACCCAGTACTTC. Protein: CATSDWDIRGETQYF.

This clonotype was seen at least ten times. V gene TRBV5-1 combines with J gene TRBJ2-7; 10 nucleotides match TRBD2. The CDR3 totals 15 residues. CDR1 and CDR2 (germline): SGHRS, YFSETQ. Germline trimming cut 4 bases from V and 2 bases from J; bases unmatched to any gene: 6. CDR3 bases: TGCGCCAGCAGCACGGGACTAGCGTTTCCCTACGAGCAGTACTTC. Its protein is CASSTGLAFPYEQYF.

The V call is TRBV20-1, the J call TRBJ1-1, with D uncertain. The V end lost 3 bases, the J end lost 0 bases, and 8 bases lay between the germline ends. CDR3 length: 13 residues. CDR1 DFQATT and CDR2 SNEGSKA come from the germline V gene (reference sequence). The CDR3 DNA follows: TGCAGTGCTAGCGCGGATATGAACACTGAAGCTTTCTTT. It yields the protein CSASADMNTEAFF.

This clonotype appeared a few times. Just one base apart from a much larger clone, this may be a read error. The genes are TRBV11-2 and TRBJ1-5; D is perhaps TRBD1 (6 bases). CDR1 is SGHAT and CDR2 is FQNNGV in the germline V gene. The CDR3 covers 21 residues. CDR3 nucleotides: TGTACCAGCAGCTTAGCCCATCGACCGGGACACCTCTTCAAAAGCAATCAGCCCCAGCATTTT. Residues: CTSSLAHRPGHLFKSNQPQHF.

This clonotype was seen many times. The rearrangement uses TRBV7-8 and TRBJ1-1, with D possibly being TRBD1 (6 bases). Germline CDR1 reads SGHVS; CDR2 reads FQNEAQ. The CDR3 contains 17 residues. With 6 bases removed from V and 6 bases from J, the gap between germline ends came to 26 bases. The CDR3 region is CASSSPGSWTAYSEAFF. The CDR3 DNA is TGTGCCAGCAGTTCCCCCGGGTCCTGGACAGCCTACTCTGAAGCTTTCTTT.

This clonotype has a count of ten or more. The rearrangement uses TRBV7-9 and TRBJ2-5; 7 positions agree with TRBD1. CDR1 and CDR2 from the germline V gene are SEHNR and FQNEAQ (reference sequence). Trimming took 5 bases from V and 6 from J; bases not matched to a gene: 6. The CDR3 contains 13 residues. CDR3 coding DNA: TGTGCCAGCAGCCCGGACAGGACCCAGACCCAGTACTTC. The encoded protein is CASSPDRTQTQYF.

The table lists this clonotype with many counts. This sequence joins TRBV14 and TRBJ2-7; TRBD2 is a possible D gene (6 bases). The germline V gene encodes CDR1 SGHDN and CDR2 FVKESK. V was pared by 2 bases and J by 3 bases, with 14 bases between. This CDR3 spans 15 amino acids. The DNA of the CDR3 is TGTGCCAGCAGCCAAAGTAGCGGAGCATTCTACGAGCAGTACTTC. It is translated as CASSQSSGAFYEQYF.